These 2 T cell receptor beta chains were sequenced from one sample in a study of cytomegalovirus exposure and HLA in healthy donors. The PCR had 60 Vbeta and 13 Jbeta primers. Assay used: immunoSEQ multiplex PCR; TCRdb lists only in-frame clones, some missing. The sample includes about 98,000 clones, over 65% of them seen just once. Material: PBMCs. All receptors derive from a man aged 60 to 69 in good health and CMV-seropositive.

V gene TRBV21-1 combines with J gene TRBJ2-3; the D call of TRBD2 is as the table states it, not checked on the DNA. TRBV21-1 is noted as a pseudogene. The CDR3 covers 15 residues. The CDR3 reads CASSKGLAGADTQYF. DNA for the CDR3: TGTGCCAGCAGCAAGGGGCTAGCGGGGGCGGATACGCAGTATTTT.

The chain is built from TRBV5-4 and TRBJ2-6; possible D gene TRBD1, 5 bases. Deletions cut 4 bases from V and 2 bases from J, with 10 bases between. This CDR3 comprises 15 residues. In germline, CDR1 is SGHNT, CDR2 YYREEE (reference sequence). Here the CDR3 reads CASSPEGAGANVLTF. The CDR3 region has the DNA TGTGCCAGCAGCCCCGAAGGGGCTGGGGCCAACGTCCTGACTTTC. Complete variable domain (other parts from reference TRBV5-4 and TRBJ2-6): ETGVTQSPTHLIKTRGQQVTLRCSSQSGHNTVSWYQQALGQGPQFIFQYYREEENGRGNFPPRFSGLQFPNYSSELNVNALELDDSALYLCASSPEGAGANVLTFGAGSRLTVL.